This TCR beta chain is drawn from a study of OX40 agonist ivuxolimab in advanced cancers. Study-level background: There were three patients with partial responses, one having hepatocellular carcinoma and two cutaneous melanoma.

CDR1 and CDR2 from the germline V gene are SGHRS and YFSETQ. V lost 4 bases and J lost 4; bases outside the gene matches: 8. The CDR3 consists of 17 residues. Produced via immunoSEQ multiplex PCR; TCRdb's table is partial and in-frame only. This table holds 20,000 to 25,000 clones, roughly 80% found once. The clonotype comes from an adult with an advanced solid tumor such as melanoma, head and neck, liver or kidney cancer. The chain is built from TRBV5-1 and TRBJ2-2; 12 bases are a match to TRBD2. The sequencing here drew on CD4+ or CD8+ T cells sorted from blood, taken in a trial of the OX40 agonist ivuxolimab. The CDR3 is CASSKTSGGEGTGELFF. The CDR3 nucleotides read TGCGCCAGCAGCAAGACTAGCGGGGGAGAGGGCACCGGGGAGCTGTTTTTT.